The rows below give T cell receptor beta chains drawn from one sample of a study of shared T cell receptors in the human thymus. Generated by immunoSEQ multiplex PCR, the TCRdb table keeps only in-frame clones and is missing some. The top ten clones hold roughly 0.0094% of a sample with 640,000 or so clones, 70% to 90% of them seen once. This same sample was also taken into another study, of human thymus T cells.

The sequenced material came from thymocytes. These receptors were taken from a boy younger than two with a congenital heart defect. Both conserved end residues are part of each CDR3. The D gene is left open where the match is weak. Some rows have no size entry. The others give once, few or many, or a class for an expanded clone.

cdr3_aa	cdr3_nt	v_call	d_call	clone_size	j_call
CASSWRENTEAFF	TGTGCCAGCAGTTGGCGGGAGAACACTGAAGCTTTCTTT	TRBV27	-	-	TRBJ1-1
CASQPGHHYEQYF	TGTGCCAGCCAACCGGGACACCACTACGAGCAGTACTTC	TRBV6-1	-	-	TRBJ2-7
CASSQEPPAAGQGVSYEQYF	TGTGCCAGCAGCCAAGAACCCCCCGCGGCGGGACAGGGAGTCTCCTACGAGCAGTACTTC	TRBV14	TRBD1	few	TRBJ2-7
CASQTGPNTEAFF	TGCGCCAGCCAGACAGGACCGAACACTGAAGCTTTCTTT	TRBV5-1	-	-	TRBJ1-1
CASSFSLNEQFF	TGTGCCAGCAGTTTTTCCCTCAATGAGCAGTTCTTC	TRBV28	-	-	TRBJ2-1
CASSLGWRALEKEQFF	TGTGCCAGCAGCTTAGGCTGGAGGGCTTTAGAGAAAGAGCAGTTCTTC	TRBV7-8	-	-	TRBJ2-1
CASSTYRGNTEAFF	TGTGCCAGCAGCACGTACAGGGGTAACACTGAAGCTTTCTTT	TRBV4-2	TRBD1	-	TRBJ1-1
CASSQESGGTDNEQFF	TGCGCCAGCAGCCAAGAGAGCGGGGGGACCGACAATGAGCAGTTCTTC	TRBV4-3	TRBD2	once	TRBJ2-1
CASSVKESSYNEQFF	TGTGCCAGCAGCGTAAAAGAGAGCTCCTACAATGAGCAGTTCTTC	TRBV9	-	few	TRBJ2-1
CASSESQGGGKGGTEAFF	TGTGCCAGCAGTGAATCCCAAGGAGGGGGCAAAGGGGGCACTGAAGCTTTCTTT	TRBV25-1	TRBD1	-	TRBJ1-1
CASSELVPGWTGELFF	TGTGCCAGCAGTGAATTGGTTCCAGGGTGGACCGGGGAGCTGTTTTTT	TRBV6-1	-	-	TRBJ2-2
CASIKGGSEAFF	TGTGCCAGCATCAAAGGAGGGTCTGAAGCTTTCTTT	TRBV6-5	-	-	TRBJ1-1
CASSQQGKAFF	TGTGCCAGCAGCCAACAGGGTAAAGCTTTCTTT	TRBV7-8	-	-	TRBJ1-1
CASSFGYGYTF	TGTGCCAGCAGTTTCGGGTATGGCTACACCTTC	TRBV28	-	-	TRBJ1-2
CASSFRFGVTGPNDLGRNQPQHF	TGTGCCAGCAGTTTTCGTTTCGGGGTTACAGGGCCTAACGACCTTGGACGCAATCAGCCCCAGCATTTT	TRBV28	-	-	TRBJ1-5
CASSSGQGWTEAFF	TGTGCCAGCAGCTCTGGACAGGGATGGACTGAAGCTTTCTTT	TRBV5-6	TRBD1	-	TRBJ1-1
CASSDAETGPYEQYF	TGTGCCAGCAGTGACGCGGAGACAGGCCCCTACGAGCAGTACTTC	TRBV28	-	-	TRBJ2-7
CASSLSGSLDNEQFF	TGTGCCAGCAGCTTATCCGGGAGCCTAGACAATGAGCAGTTCTTC	TRBV11-2	-	-	TRBJ2-1
CASGSSDRDGYEQYF	TGTGCCAGCGGGTCCTCCGACAGGGACGGCTACGAGCAGTACTTC	TRBV2	TRBD1	once	TRBJ2-7
CASTAGRHGYTF	TGTGCCAGCACGGCAGGTAGACATGGCTACACCTTC	TRBV7-9	-	once	TRBJ1-2
CASSPLAGGSDEQYF	TGTGCCAGCAGCCCGCTAGCGGGAGGGTCCGACGAGCAGTACTTC	TRBV5-4	TRBD2	-	TRBJ2-7
CASSLGPGFHYHEQFF	TGTGCCAGCAGCTTAGGCCCGGGTTTCCATTACCATGAGCAGTTCTTC	TRBV7-2	-	-	TRBJ2-1
CSEMSGGQTDTQYF	TGCAGCGAGATGAGCGGGGGGCAAACAGATACGCAGTATTTT	TRBV29-1	TRBD2	once	TRBJ2-3
CSVPAGAGGGTDTQYF	TGCAGCGTTCCCGCGGGGGCGGGAGGGGGCACAGATACGCAGTATTTT	TRBV29-1	TRBD2	-	TRBJ2-3
CASSTGWLQPQHF	TGTGCCAGCAGTACGGGATGGCTTCAGCCCCAGCATTTT	TRBV28	-	-	TRBJ1-5
CASSLSGRRYMNTEAFF	TGTGCCAGCAGTTTATCTGGCAGGCGATACATGAACACTGAAGCTTTCTTT	TRBV27	-	-	TRBJ1-1
CASIYSGIASGEQYF	TGTGCCAGCATCTATAGCGGTATAGCTTCGGGGGAGCAGTACTTC	TRBV28	-	-	TRBJ2-7
CASSQDLYGYTAMNTEAFF	TGTGCCAGCAGCCAAGATTTGTACGGGTACACTGCAATGAACACTGAAGCTTTCTTT	TRBV14	-	-	TRBJ1-1
CASSQDEKRNYGYTF	TGCGCCAGCAGCCAAGATGAGAAGAGGAACTATGGCTACACCTTC	TRBV4-3	-	-	TRBJ1-2
CASSFSIAGGLCEQYF	TGCGCCAGCAGCTTCAGTATAGCGGGGGGGCTCTGCGAGCAGTACTTC	TRBV5-1	TRBD2	-	TRBJ2-7
CASNPGGEGNSPLHF	TGTGCCAGCAACCCAGGGGGAGAAGGGAATTCCCCCCTCCACTTT	TRBV25-1	TRBD1	-	TRBJ1-6
CASSSPSGSPDNEQFF	TGTGCCAGCAGTTCTCCTAGCGGGAGCCCTGACAATGAGCAGTTCTTC	TRBV27	TRBD2	-	TRBJ2-1
CASSLTGLQPQHF	TGTGCCAGCAGCTTGACAGGGTTGCAGCCCCAGCATTTT	TRBV7-8	TRBD1	-	TRBJ1-5
CASTRGLRTDQPQHF	TGTGCCAGCACCCGGGGATTGAGAACCGATCAGCCCCAGCATTTT	TRBV2	-	-	TRBJ1-5
CASSVAGGELFF	TGTGCCAGCAGCGTAGCGGGGGGGGAGCTGTTTTTT	TRBV9	-	-	TRBJ2-2
CASGSAGTANTGELFF	TGTGCTAGTGGTTCCGCCGGGACAGCGAACACCGGGGAGCTGTTTTTT	TRBV12-5	TRBD1	-	TRBJ2-2
CASSPSRDRVSGANVLTF	TGTGCCAGCAGCCCGTCCCGGGACAGGGTCTCTGGGGCCAACGTCCTGACTTTC	TRBV5-4	TRBD1	-	TRBJ2-6
CASSYSAQENYEQYF	TGTGCCAGCAGTTACTCTGCGCAGGAAAACTACGAGCAGTACTTC	TRBV6-5	-	-	TRBJ2-7